This TCR beta chain originates from a study of tumor-infiltrating lymphocytes in primary liver carcinoma. Study context: Read depth, roughly 3.65 to 7.5 million productive TCRbeta reads, did not differ significantly between tissues.

About this clonotype: Compared with germline, one end of the junction differs, possibly owing to a read error.

Co-extraction yielded RNA and DNA from around 18-30 mg of unsorted bulk tissue. The CDR3 has 15 amino acids. Germline CDR1 is DFQATT and CDR2 is SNEGSKA (reference sequence). From roughly 0.45 ug total RNA, TCR beta cDNA was generated with a primer in the constant region. TCR beta libraries came from three nested multiplex PCR rounds using slightly modified ARM-PCR. TRBV1-TRBV30 forward and Cbeta reverse primers drove the first two approximately 11-cycle rounds. TCRdb reprocessed the multiplex PCR reads with MiXCR, giving one entry per CDR3 protein. This sample has tens of thousands of distinct CDR3 sequences, with approximately 70% found just once.

The clonotype was recovered from a man aged 40-50 years with primary liver carcinoma and hepatitis B virus infection. Sample: liver tumor tissue from sampling region 1. Specified subset: tumor region T1, superior pole. The chain links TRBV20-1 to TRBJ1-3; D ambiguous. Here the CDR3 reads CGARVGEPSGNTIYF. The CDR3 DNA reads as TGCGGTGCTAGAGTCGGAGAACCTTCTGGAAACACCATATATTTT.